Given below is one T cell receptor (beta chain) in context. Profiled with immunoSEQ multiplex PCR; TCRdb holds only in-frame clones, not every one. This table holds more than 80,000 clones, roughly nine tenths found once. The data were taken from a study of T cell changes during pregnancy in multiple sclerosis. CDR3 length: 14 amino acids. From germline, CDR1 is SGHRS and CDR2 YFSETQ. V was shortened by 1 base and J by 7 bases, with 13 bases between the two germline ends. The receptor comes from a female donor in good health, serving as a control in a pregnancy study. Some clones in this sample may be carry-over from other donors' samples. Sample: PBMCs, taken in the first trimester of pregnancy. The chain combines TRBV5-1 with TRBJ2-3; no definite D call. The CDR3 protein is CASSLRQVGHTQYF. The CDR3 nucleotides are TGCGCCAGCAGCTTGAGGCAGGTTGGTCATACGCAGTATTTT.